Listed below are T cell receptor beta chains from one sample, sequenced in a study of shared clonotypes between healthy human individuals. Produced via immunoSEQ multiplex PCR; TCRdb's table is partial and in-frame only. The data show about 600,000 clones, around 95% seen once. Sequences were obtained from naive CD8+ T cells sorted from blood. The receptor set was obtained from a woman aged 25-40 years in good health. The CDR3 runs from the conserved cysteine through the conserved F or W. The D gene is left open where the match is weak. Not every row has a clone size; where given, it reads once, few, many or a size class.

J gene | D gene | V gene | clone size | CDR3 protein | CDR3 DNA
TRBJ2-5 | . | TRBV7-2 | . | CASSLQKYQETQYF | TGTGCCAGCAGCTTACAGAAGTACCAAGAGACCCAGTACTTC
TRBJ2-3 | TRBD2 | TRBV28 | . | CASSLRLAGILSSTDTQYF | TGTGCCAGCAGTTTACGACTAGCGGGAATCCTGTCTAGCACAGATACGCAGTATTTT
TRBJ1-2 | . | TRBV19 | . | CASRWSLTANYGYTF | TGTGCCAGTAGGTGGTCCTTGACAGCAAACTATGGCTACACCTTC
TRBJ1-3 | TRBD1 | TRBV5-6 | once | CASSLADRVNTIYF | TGTGCCAGCAGCTTGGCCGACAGGGTAAACACCATATATTTT
TRBJ2-7 | TRBD1 | TRBV5-4 | . | CASSWDRGGYEQYF | TGTGCCAGCAGCTGGGACAGGGGCGGCTACGAGCAGTACTTC
TRBJ2-7 | TRBD2 | TRBV18 | . | CASSPSTSGTYEQYF | TGTGCCAGCTCACCATCCACTAGCGGGACCTACGAGCAGTACTTC
TRBJ2-1 | . | TRBV19 | . | CASSIDLENEQFF | TGTGCCAGTAGTATAGATCTTGAAAATGAGCAGTTCTTC
TRBJ2-1 | . | TRBV27 | . | CASSFLNEQFF | TGTGCCAGCAGTTTTCTGAATGAGCAGTTCTTC
TRBJ2-7 | . | TRBV11-2 | . | CASGVGASYEQYF | TGTGCCAGCGGGGTGGGGGCCTCCTACGAGCAGTACTTC
TRBJ2-7 | TRBD1 | TRBV27 | once | CASSPRQGSYEQYF | TGTGCCAGCAGTCCGCGACAGGGTTCCTACGAGCAGTACTTC
TRBJ1-1 | TRBD1 | TRBV19 | . | CASSAGTGARANTEAFF | TGTGCCAGTAGTGCCGGGACAGGGGCTCGTGCGAACACTGAAGCTTTCTTT
TRBJ2-3 | . | TRBV15 | . | CATSRDRTAPDTQYF | TGTGCCACCAGCAGAGATCGGACGGCCCCAGATACGCAGTATTTT
TRBJ2-7 | TRBD2 | TRBV27 | few | CASSLGTSSYEQYF | TGTGCCAGCAGTTTGGGGACTAGCAGCTACGAGCAGTACTTC
TRBJ2-7 | . | TRBV11-2 | . | CASSTTNTYEQYF | TGTGCCAGCAGCACGACAAACACCTACGAGCAGTACTTC
TRBJ2-3 | . | TRBV5-6 | . | CASSFLVPPEGSDTQYF | TGTGCCAGCAGCTTCCTGGTCCCCCCTGAGGGCTCCGATACGCAGTATTTT
TRBJ2-1 | . | TRBV14 | few | CASSQYAGDEQFF | TGTGCCAGCAGCCAGTACGCCGGGGATGAGCAGTTCTTC
TRBJ2-1 | . | TRBV5-1 | . | CASSGTYNEQFF | TGCGCCAGCAGTGGAACCTACAATGAGCAGTTCTTC
TRBJ1-6 | . | TRBV28 | . | CASSFRVIDSPLHF | TGTGCCAGCAGTTTCCGGGTAATCGATTCACCCCTCCACTTT
TRBJ2-1 | TRBD1 | TRBV7-9 | . | CASSLTGATNEQFF | TGTGCCAGCAGCCTGACAGGGGCGACCAATGAGCAGTTCTTC
TRBJ2-7 | . | TRBV11-3 | . | CASSLDSYEQYF | TGTGCCAGCAGCTTAGACAGCTACGAGCAGTACTTC
TRBJ2-1 | . | TRBV6-5 | . | CASSYGNEQFF | TGTGCCAGCAGTTACGGTAATGAGCAGTTCTTC
TRBJ2-5 | . | TRBV29-1 | few | CSVLQETQYF | TGCAGCGTGCTTCAAGAGACCCAGTACTTC
TRBJ2-7 | . | TRBV5-6 | . | CASSLRGEAAYEQYF | TGTGCCAGCAGCCTGAGGGGGGAGGCGGCCTACGAGCAGTACTTC
TRBJ2-2 | . | TRBV5-6 | . | CASSLLDRGPGELFF | TGTGCCAGCAGCTTGCTGGATCGGGGACCCGGGGAGCTGTTTTTT
TRBJ2-7 | TRBD2 | TRBV5-6 | . | CASSFSGRIYEQYF | TGTGCCAGCAGCTTTAGCGGGAGGATTTACGAGCAGTACTTC
TRBJ2-1 | . | TRBV7-9 | . | CASSGMTEKSSYNEQFF | TGTGCCAGCAGCGGGATGACGGAGAAAAGCTCCTACAATGAGCAGTTCTTC
TRBJ2-1 | TRBD2 | TRBV29-1 | . | CSVIAGGPNEQFF | TGCAGCGTTATAGCGGGAGGGCCCAATGAGCAGTTCTTC
TRBJ1-4 | . | TRBV2 | . | CASSEALQGANEKLFF | TGTGCCAGCAGTGAAGCGCTTCAGGGAGCAAATGAAAAACTGTTTTTT
TRBJ2-1 | TRBD1 | TRBV25-1 | once | CASMGWGQGSYNEQFF | TGTGCCAGCATGGGCTGGGGACAGGGTTCCTACAATGAGCAGTTCTTC
TRBJ2-3 | . | TRBV7-6 | . | CASSTGTAQYF | TGTGCCAGCAGCACCGGGACTGCGCAGTATTTT
TRBJ2-5 | . | TRBV28 | . | CASSPGVYQYF | TGTGCCAGCAGCCCCGGGGTGTACCAGTACTTC
TRBJ2-3 | . | TRBV7-9 | . | CASSPRDSSTQYF | TGTGCCAGCAGCCCGCGGGACTCATCTACGCAGTATTTT
TRBJ2-1 | . | TRBV7-3 | . | CASSSGLEQFF | TGTGCCAGCAGCTCCGGACTAGAGCAGTTCTTC
TRBJ2-1 | . | TRBV13 | . | CASSLSGESSYNEQFF | TGTGCCAGCAGCTTATCGGGTGAGAGCTCCTACAATGAGCAGTTCTTC
TRBJ2-1 | TRBD2 | TRBV6-5 | . | CASSPSGTYNEQFF | TGTGCCAGCAGTCCTAGCGGGACCTACAATGAGCAGTTCTTC
TRBJ2-5 | TRBD1 | TRBV7-8 | . | CASSSGTGGIETQYF | TGTGCCAGCAGCTCGGGGACAGGGGGCATAGAGACCCAGTACTTC
TRBJ2-3 | TRBD2 | TRBV5-6 | . | CASSPLGAGGPADTQYF | TGTGCCAGCAGCCCTCTGGGGGCGGGAGGCCCCGCAGATACGCAGTATTTT
TRBJ2-6 | . | TRBV7-9 | . | CASRLSPGVSGANVLTF | TGTGCCAGCAGGCTAAGCCCGGGCGTCTCTGGGGCCAACGTCCTGACTTTC
TRBJ2-3 | . | TRBV7-9 | . | CASSFEVYSEADTQYF | TGTGCCAGCAGCTTCGAGGTATATAGTGAGGCAGATACGCAGTATTTT
TRBJ1-5 | . | TRBV13 | . | CASSLGGSQPQHF | TGTGCCAGCAGCTTAGGTGGATCACAGCCCCAGCATTTT
TRBJ2-2 | . | TRBV5-6 | . | CASSLPDGKGELFF | TGTGCCAGCAGCTTGCCGGACGGGAAGGGGGAGCTGTTTTTT
TRBJ2-7 | TRBD1 | TRBV6-5 | . | CASSYSGQGYYEQYF | TGTGCCAGCAGTTACTCGGGACAGGGGTACTACGAGCAGTACTTC
TRBJ2-7 | TRBD2 | TRBV6-5 | . | CASSLKREGNEQYF | TGTGCCAGCAGTTTGAAGCGGGAGGGGAACGAGCAGTACTTC
TRBJ2-1 | . | TRBV9 | . | CASSVSGSSSNEQFF | TGTGCCAGCAGCGTCTCCGGAAGCTCCTCCAATGAGCAGTTCTTC